Shown below are 32 T cell receptor beta chains from a single sample sequenced in a study of blood T cell repertoires in COVID-19. Libraries were prepared by immunoSEQ multiplex PCR; TCRdb keeps only in-frame clonotypes and omits some of them. The sample has roughly 20,000 clones, 80% to 90% seen once. The sample consisted of peripheral blood. The source is a human donor in a cohort sampled during active COVID-19. The donor label of this sample is uncertain.

The chain couples TRBV5-1 to TRBJ2-3; weak D call: TRBD2 (5 bases). CDR1 and CDR2 from the germline V gene are SGHRS and YFSETQ. V lost 4 bases to trimming and J lost 3 bases, with 18 bases between them. The CDR3 length is 16 residues. The CDR3 sequence: CASSPTPSKNTDTQYF. CDR3 nucleotide sequence: TGCGCCAGCAGCCCCACCCCTAGCAAAAATACAGATACGCAGTATTTT.

V and J are TRBV19 and TRBJ1-5; a weak D match, TRBD1 (5 bases). The CDR3 contains 15 residues. V was pared by 2 bases and J by 0 bases, with 8 bases between. The germline V gene has CDR1 LNHDA and CDR2 SQIVND (reference sequence). CDR3 region: CASSIQGYSNQPQHF. The CDR3 DNA follows: TGTGCCAGTAGTATACAGGGATATAGCAATCAGCCCCAGCATTTT.

The CDR3 protein is CASSLIGLGNNEQFF. The DNA of the CDR3 is TGTGCCAGCAGCTTAATAGGACTAGGTAACAATGAGCAGTTCTTC. The chain employs TRBV11-3 and TRBJ2-1; 7 nucleotides line up with TRBD2. The junction had 6 bases not matched to a gene; V was cut back by 2 bases and J by 5 bases. This CDR3 has 15 residues. Germline V gene data show CDR1 as SGHNT and CDR2 as YENEEA.

The chain is built from TRBV18 and TRBJ1-4; no reliable D call. V was cut by 6 bases and J by 1 base, with 9 bases left in between. The CDR3 length is 14 residues. Germline values: CDR1 KGHSH, CDR2 LQKENI. The CDR3 loop is CASSQQRTNEKLFF. CDR3 DNA: TGTGCCAGCTCGCAACAGAGAACTAATGAAAAACTGTTTTTT.

V gene TRBV27 combines with J gene TRBJ2-3, with 9 bases fitting TRBD2. V lost 0 bases and J lost 6; bases outside the gene matches: 10. The CDR3 totals 17 residues. The V gene's germline CDR1 is MNHEY and CDR2 SMNVEV (reference sequence). The CDR3 is CASSLSSGRRLSDTQYF. CDR3 DNA: TGTGCCAGCAGTTTATCTAGCGGGAGAAGGCTATCCGATACGCAGTATTTT.

This rearrangement joins TRBV5-5 to TRBJ1-6, with 9 bases aligning to TRBD1. CDR1 is SGHKS and CDR2 is YYEKEE in the germline V gene (reference sequence). The CDR3 has 15 residues. With 4 bases clipped from V and 9 bases from J, the junction kept 8 bases outside the gene matches. Here the CDR3 reads CASSTGQGAGSPLHF. The DNA of the CDR3 is TGTGCCAGCAGCACGGGACAGGGAGCAGGTTCACCCCTCCACTTT.

V and J are TRBV16 and TRBJ2-1; D unclear. There are 14 residues in the CDR3. V lost 0 bases and J 7 bases, leaving 10 bases between the germline ends. Per germline, CDR1 KGHSY and CDR2 FQNENV. The CDR3 DNA reads TGTGCCAGCAGCCAATCCTCTAGTGTTAATGAGCAGTTCTTC. This gives the protein CASSQSSSVNEQFF.

CDR3: CASSYSQGVPGNTIYF. The CDR3 DNA reads TGTGCCAGCAGTTACTCGCAGGGGGTCCCCGGAAACACCATATATTTT. V is TRBV6-5 and J is TRBJ1-3, with 7 bases matching TRBD1. Germline V gives CDR1 MNHEY, CDR2 SVGAGI. V was clipped by 0 bases and J by 4 bases; unmatched bases: 6. The CDR3 has 16 amino acids.

The CDR3 sequence: CASEGQGTSDGYTF. The CDR3, as DNA: TGTGCCAGTGAGGGACAGGGTACAAGTGATGGCTACACCTTC. The V and J genes are TRBV19 and TRBJ1-2; 9 bases are shared with TRBD1. The germline CDR1 and CDR2 sequences are LNHDA and SQIVND (reference sequence). V was clipped by 8 bases and J by 6 bases; unmatched bases: 10. There are 14 residues in the CDR3.

The chain uses TRBV5-6 and TRBJ2-1; 12 bases line up with TRBD2. The V segment lost 3 bases and the J segment 9 bases; nucleotides outside the gene matches: 1. Germline V gene sequence: CDR1 SGHDT, CDR2 YYEEEE. The CDR3 contains 13 residues. The CDR3 bases are TGTGCCAGCAGCTGGGGACTAGCGGGTGAGCAGTTCTTC. Amino acid sequence: CASSWGLAGEQFF.

This clone was found a few times. The gene calls are TRBV4-1 and TRBJ2-3, with 10 bases matching TRBD2. Trimming at V came to 4 bases and at J to 6 bases, leaving 7 bases not matched to a gene. The CDR3 runs to 15 residues. In germline, CDR1 is MGHRA, CDR2 YSYEKL. The CDR3 region has the DNA TGCGCCAGCAGCCCCGGACTAGCGGAACGGGATACGCAGTATTTT. Protein: CASSPGLAERDTQYF.

V and J are TRBV10-1 and TRBJ2-7, with D perhaps TRBD2 (6 bases). V lost 3 bases to trimming and J lost 2 bases, with 11 bases between them. Germline V gives CDR1 WNHNN, CDR2 SYGVQD (reference sequence). This CDR3 has 14 amino acids. The chain's CDR3 is CASSEGWGAYEQYF. In DNA form, the CDR3 reads TGCGCCAGCAGTGAAGGGTGGGGGGCCTACGAGCAGTACTTC.

This chain joins TRBV2 and TRBJ1-1, with a possible D match to TRBD1 (6 bases). Germline V gene data show CDR1 as SNHLY and CDR2 as FYNNEI. Trimming took 2 bases from V and 4 from J, leaving 14 bases between them. CDR3 length: 15 residues. CDR3: CASSERGAGGTEAFF. In DNA, the CDR3 is TGTGCCAGCAGTGAACGGGGGGCCGGAGGCACTGAAGCTTTCTTT.

The chain recombines TRBV6-5 with TRBJ1-2, with TRBD1 as a possible D gene (6 bases). CDR1 is MNHEY, CDR2 SVGAGI, per germline. This CDR3 has 13 amino acids. Trimming took off 6 bases at V and 0 bases at J, with 8 bases between the two ends. The CDR3 coding sequence is TGTGCCAGCAGGTCAGGGGCTAACTATGGCTACACCTTC. It codes for CASRSGANYGYTF.

This clone was observed once. The CDR3 loop reads CASSPQAPDTQYF. In DNA form, the CDR3 reads TGTGCCAGCAGTCCCCAGGCCCCAGATACGCAGTATTTT. The chain has TRBV6-2 or TRBV6-3 and TRBJ2-3; the D is unclear. This CDR3 region has 13 residues. V was clipped by 5 bases and J by 4 bases, with 10 bases between them. Germline lookup yields CDR1 MNHEY and CDR2 SVGEGT.

The chain couples TRBV6-5 to TRBJ2-5, with 8 bases aligning to TRBD1. The CDR3 extends over 13 amino acids. V trimming: 5 bases; J trimming: 4 bases; junction bases outside the gene matches: 3. From germline, CDR1 is MNHEY and CDR2 SVGAGI. The CDR3 spells CASSTGGSETQYF. The CDR3 coding sequence is TGTGCCAGCAGTACAGGGGGGTCAGAGACCCAGTACTTC.

The CDR3 region is CAWSVSSGRGAQYF. The CDR3 coding sequence is TGTGCCTGGAGTGTATCTAGCGGGAGGGGGGCCCAGTACTTC. The chain links TRBV30 to TRBJ2-5; 12 bases align to TRBD2. CDR1 and CDR2 (germline): GTSNPN, SVGIG (reference sequence). The CDR3 has 14 amino acids. Trimming took 0 bases from V and 9 from J; bases not matched to a gene: 5.

CDR3: CASSQDRGQPQHF. The CDR3 nucleotides are TGTGCCAGCAGTCAGGACAGGGGTCAGCCCCAGCATTTT. The chain combines TRBV6-5 with TRBJ1-5, with 9 nucleotides matching TRBD1. The CDR3 extends over 13 amino acids. Germline CDR1 is MNHEY and CDR2 is SVGAGI. V was pared by 5 bases and J by 6 bases, with 2 bases of the junction left unmatched.

The chain is built from TRBV18 and TRBJ1-1; D uncertain. Germline CDR1 is KGHSH and CDR2 is LQKENI. This CDR3 spans 15 amino acids. Trimming shortened V by 2 bases and J by 5 bases, and 15 bases separated the two germline ends. The CDR3 protein is CASSPSQVGGTEAFF. The CDR3 nucleotides are TGTGCCAGCTCACCATCGCAGGTCGGAGGAACTGAAGCTTTCTTT.

The chain employs TRBV5-1 and TRBJ2-5; 8 bases are shared with TRBD1. Germline V gives CDR1 SGHRS, CDR2 YFSETQ. The CDR3 spans 15 residues. V was clipped by 3 bases and J by 5 bases; unmatched bases: 9. The CDR3: CASSSDGQGEETQYF. The DNA of the CDR3 is TGCGCCAGCAGCTCCGACGGACAGGGCGAGGAGACCCAGTACTTC. The complete variable domain, with remaining parts taken from reference TRBV5-1 and TRBJ2-5, reads KAGVTQTPRYLIKTRGQQVTLSCSPISGHRSVSWYQQTPGQGLQFLFEYFSETQRNKGNFPGRFSGRQFSNSRSEMNVSTLELGDSALYLCASSSDGQGEETQYFGPGTRLLVL.

The chain links TRBV3-1 (or the pseudogene TRBV3-2) to TRBJ2-7; a possible D gene is TRBD1 (6 bases). The CDR3 covers 15 residues. Trimming removed 2 bases from V and 2 bases from J, with 13 bases in between. CDR1 is LGHDT and CDR2 is YNNKEL in the germline V gene (reference sequence). Here the CDR3 reads CASSQYRDNPYEQYF. In nucleotides, the CDR3 is TGTGCCAGCAGCCAATACCGGGACAACCCCTACGAGCAGTACTTC.

The genes are TRBV11-2 and TRBJ2-7, with D possibly TRBD1 on 6 matching bases. This CDR3 region has 15 residues. The germline V and J ends were trimmed by 4 bases and 2 bases, with 15 bases remaining between them. Looked up from germline, CDR1 is SGHAT and CDR2 is FQNNGV. The CDR3 region has the DNA TGTGCCAGCAGCTCCTTTCAGGGGAGAGCCTACGAGCAGTACTTC. It is translated as CASSSFQGRAYEQYF.

The chain recombines TRBV19 with TRBJ1-5; possible D gene TRBD1, 5 bases. Trimming took 10 bases from V and 2 from J, leaving 9 bases between them. Germline V gene data show CDR1 as LNHDA and CDR2 as SQIVND (reference sequence). CDR3 length: 12 amino acids. The CDR3 reads CATREGNQPQHF. The CDR3 DNA follows: TGTGCCACCAGGGAGGGCAATCAGCCCCAGCATTTT.

This chain uses TRBV11-3 with TRBJ2-4, with 8 bases lining up with TRBD1. CDR1 and CDR2 (germline): SGHNT, YENEEA. The V gene end was trimmed by 5 bases and the J gene end by 5 bases; junction bases not matched to a gene: 8. The CDR3 runs to 15 residues. The CDR3 DNA follows: TGTGCCAGCAGCCCCCGGACAGGGAGCCAAAACATTCAGTACTTC. Its protein is CASSPRTGSQNIQYF.

The chain couples TRBV7-2 to TRBJ2-1, with D possibly being TRBD2 (7 bases). V lost 2 bases and J 9 bases, leaving 14 bases between the germline ends. Germline CDR1 SGHTA, CDR2 FQGNSA. The CDR3 length is 14 residues. As DNA, the CDR3 is TGTGCCAGCAGCTTATTCAGGGGCGGGGGTGAGCAGTTCTTC. It is translated as CASSLFRGGGEQFF.

In this sample, this clone turned up a few times. The chain uses TRBV7-9 and TRBJ2-3, with 7 bases aligning to TRBD1. Germline lookup yields CDR1 SEHNR and CDR2 FQNEAQ (reference sequence). The V and J ends lost 5 bases and 0 bases, in that order; junction bases with no gene match: 2. The CDR3 contains 14 residues. CDR3 amino acids: CASSLQGSTDTQYF. CDR3 bases: TGTGCCAGCAGCCTACAGGGGAGCACAGATACGCAGTATTTT.

The chain joins TRBV6-5 to TRBJ1-1; D is ambiguous. Trimming cost V 7 bases and J 0 bases, with 6 bases left between them. Germline V gene data show CDR1 as MNHEY and CDR2 as SVGAGI. CDR3 size: 12 residues. The CDR3 sequence is CASKTLNTEAFF. CDR3 coding DNA: TGTGCCAGCAAGACTCTGAACACTGAAGCTTTCTTT.

The chain employs TRBV20-1 and TRBJ1-2, with TRBD1 matching 7 bases. This CDR3 has 14 residues. The ends lost 3 bases at V and 4 bases at J; junction bases unmatched: 8. From germline, CDR1 is DFQATT and CDR2 SNEGSKA (reference sequence). The CDR3 DNA reads TGCAGTGCTAGTCGGGACAGAGCAGTCTATGGCTACACCTTC. It specifies CSASRDRAVYGYTF.

The V gene is TRBV2, the J gene TRBJ2-2; 7 bases align to TRBD2. With 5 bases clipped from V and 0 bases from J, the junction kept 0 bases outside the gene matches. CDR3 length: 14 amino acids. Germline-derived CDR1 and CDR2 are SNHLY and FYNNEI. The CDR3 bases are TGTGCCAGCAGTACTAGCGCGAACACCGGGGAGCTGTTTTTT. This sequence encodes CASSTSANTGELFF.

This clone was seen just once. The chain carries TRBV6-6 and TRBJ2-1, with 9 bases aligning to TRBD2. Trimming removed 2 bases from V and 7 bases from J; junction bases left unmatched: 6. CDR1 and CDR2 (germline): MNHNY, SVGAGI (reference sequence). The CDR3 has 15 residues. The CDR3 DNA reads as TGTGCCAGCAGTTACGTCCGCGGGAGGGAAAATGAGCAGTTCTTC. This translates into CASSYVRGRENEQFF.

The gene calls are TRBV7-9 and TRBJ2-3, with D perhaps matching TRBD1 (6 bases). The CDR3 runs 13 residues. From germline, CDR1 is SEHNR and CDR2 FQNEAQ (reference sequence). V dropped 4 bases and J dropped 6 bases, with 11 bases sitting between them. CDR3 residues: CASSSQGLDTQYF. DNA of the CDR3: TGTGCCAGCAGCTCACAGGGCTTGGATACGCAGTATTTT.

This chain joins TRBV3-1 (or the pseudogene TRBV3-2) and TRBJ2-7; D may be TRBD2 (6 bases). Germline V gene data show CDR1 as LGHDT and CDR2 as YNNKEL (reference sequence). The length of the CDR3 is 14 residues. V lost 4 bases and J 0 bases, leaving 10 bases between the germline ends. The CDR3: CASSRGLSSYEQYF. The DNA for the CDR3 is TGTGCCAGCAGCCGAGGACTAAGCTCCTACGAGCAGTACTTC.